This T cell receptor beta chain was retrieved from a study of prognosis after radiotherapy for stage I lung cancer. Study background: Following radiotherapy, several patients went on to present distant metastases at a median of 7 months, and roughly 15 exhibited no significant progression.

From genomic DNA, TCR beta CDR3 was amplified by two-round multiplex PCR. Primers specific to each TRBV and TRBJ gene drove first-round PCR. MiXCR, applied by TCRdb to the multiplex PCR reads, yields one record per CDR3 protein. The table lists about 22,000 distinct CDR3 sequences, 43% of them singletons. This clonotype has a count of ten or more. Its antigen remains unknown. General study findings and limits: Unique TCR clone counts dropped after stereotactic body radiation therapy, from a median of around 10,000 to 6,900.

The CDR3 sequence is 14 residues long. The germline gives CDR1 LGHNA, CDR2 YSLEER. Between the trimmed V and J ends, which lost 4 bases and 3 bases, there was a span of 13 bases. The patients, who had no history of other malignancies and had received no prior chemotherapy or radiotherapy, were all found to be node-negative on CT and PET/CT. The chain is built from TRBV4-3 and TRBJ2-7; D might be TRBD2 (8 bases). The TCR comes from a donor aged 50 or older with non-small cell lung cancer. Here the sequenced sample was PBMCs, taken before or after stereotactic body radiation therapy (not recorded which). CDR3 protein: CASSPGGTDYEQYF. The CDR3 DNA reads as TGCGCCAGCAGCCCGGGGGGGACAGACTACGAGCAGTACTTC.